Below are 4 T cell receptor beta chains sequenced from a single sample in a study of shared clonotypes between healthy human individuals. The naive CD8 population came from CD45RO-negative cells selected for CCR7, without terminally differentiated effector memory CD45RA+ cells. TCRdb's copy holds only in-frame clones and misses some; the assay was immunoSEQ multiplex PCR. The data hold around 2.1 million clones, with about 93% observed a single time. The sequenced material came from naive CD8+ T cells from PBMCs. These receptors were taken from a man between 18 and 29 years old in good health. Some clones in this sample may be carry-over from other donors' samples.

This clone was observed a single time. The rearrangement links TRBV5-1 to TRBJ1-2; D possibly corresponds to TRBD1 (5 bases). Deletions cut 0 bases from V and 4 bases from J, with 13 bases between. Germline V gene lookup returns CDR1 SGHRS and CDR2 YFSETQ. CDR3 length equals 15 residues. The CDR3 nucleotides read TGCGCCAGCAGCTTGGCGAGCAGGGATAGCTATGGCTACACCTTC. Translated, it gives CASSLASRDSYGYTF.

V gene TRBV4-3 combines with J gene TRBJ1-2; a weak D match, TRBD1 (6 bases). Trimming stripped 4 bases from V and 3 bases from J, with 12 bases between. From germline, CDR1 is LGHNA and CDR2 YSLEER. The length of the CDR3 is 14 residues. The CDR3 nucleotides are TGCGCCAGCAGCCCAAGGGGGAGCGACTATGGCTACACCTTC. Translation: CASSPRGSDYGYTF.

In nucleotides, the CDR3 is TGTGCCAGCAGCTTATCAGGGTCTAGCAATCAGCCCCAGCATTTT. It yields the protein CASSLSGSSNQPQHF. The V call is TRBV7-9, the J call TRBJ1-5, with D possibly being TRBD1 (5 bases). V was trimmed by 2 bases and J by 0 bases, leaving 8 bases between them. The CDR3 runs 15 residues. Germline V CDR1 and CDR2: SEHNR, FQNEAQ (reference sequence).

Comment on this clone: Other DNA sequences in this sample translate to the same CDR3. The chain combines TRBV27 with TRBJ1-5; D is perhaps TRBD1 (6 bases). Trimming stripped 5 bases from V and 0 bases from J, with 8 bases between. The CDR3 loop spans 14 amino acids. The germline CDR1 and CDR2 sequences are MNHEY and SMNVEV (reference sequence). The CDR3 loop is CASSPTGSNQPQHF. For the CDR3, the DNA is TGTGCCAGCAGTCCGACAGGTAGCAATCAGCCCCAGCATTTT.